Listed below are T cell receptor beta chains from one sample, sequenced in a study of T cell changes during pregnancy in multiple sclerosis. The assay was immunoSEQ multiplex PCR, and TCRdb's table has in-frame clones only and misses some. Counted here are 75,000 to 80,000 clones, approximately 94% occurring once; the ten biggest clones make up 2.5% to 3%. Source: peripheral blood, taken after pregnancy. These receptors originate from a female donor in good health, enrolled as a control in a pregnancy study. Each CDR3 is given with its conserved first and last residue. Fields, in order: V gene, J gene, D gene, clone size, CDR3 protein, CDR3 DNA. The D gene is left open where the match is weak. A row's size may be missing; if present it is once, few, many or a size class.

V: TRBV19; J: TRBJ2-2; D: TRBD2; size: -; CDR3: CASKGLAGEHGELFF; DNA: TGTGCCAGCAAGGGCCTAGCGGGAGAGCACGGGGAGCTGTTTTTT
V: TRBV20-1; J: TRBJ2-4; D: TRBD2; size: -; CDR3: CSAPNGLAWHF; DNA: TGCAGTGCTCCAAACGGACTAGCGTGGCACTTC
V: TRBV11-3; J: TRBJ2-1; D: TRBD1; size: -; CDR3: CASSSHWDRGDEQFF; DNA: TGTGCCAGCAGCTCCCACTGGGACAGGGGCGATGAGCAGTTCTTC
V: TRBV28; J: TRBJ2-1; D: -; size: -; CDR3: CASSFVAGSSYNEQFF; DNA: TGTGCCAGCAGTTTTGTAGCTGGGAGCTCCTACAATGAGCAGTTCTTC
V: TRBV4-1; J: TRBJ2-3; D: TRBD1; size: -; CDR3: CADERQGGTDTQYF; DNA: TGCGCCGATGAGAGACAGGGGGGGACAGATACGCAGTATTTT
V: TRBV11-2; J: TRBJ2-1; D: TRBD2; size: -; CDR3: CASSLLAGAYNEQFF; DNA: TGTGCCAGCAGCTTACTAGCGGGGGCCTACAATGAGCAGTTCTTC
V: TRBV29-1; J: TRBJ2-3; D: -; size: -; CDR3: CSVVQNTDTQYF; DNA: TGCAGCGTTGTACAGAACACAGATACGCAGTATTTT
V: TRBV7-9; J: TRBJ2-1; D: -; size: -; CDR3: CASSLEEIYNEQFF; DNA: TGTGCCAGCAGCTTAGAGGAGATTTACAATGAGCAGTTCTTC
V: TRBV7-9; J: TRBJ2-5; D: -; size: -; CDR3: CASSSTGTKRETQYF; DNA: TGTGCCAGCAGCTCGACCGGGACAAAGAGGGAGACCCAGTACTTC
V: TRBV5-1; J: TRBJ2-3; D: -; size: -; CDR3: CASSLPRVTDTQYF; DNA: TGCGCCAGCAGCTTACCCAGGGTTACAGATACGCAGTATTTT
V: TRBV7-9; J: TRBJ2-7; D: -; size: -; CDR3: CASSSQDSLYEQYF; DNA: TGTGCCAGCAGCTCCCAGGACAGCCTCTACGAGCAGTACTTC
V: TRBV2; J: TRBJ2-2; D: -; size: -; CDR3: CASRTTGRIVGELFF; DNA: TGTGCCAGCAGAACTACAGGGCGTATCGTCGGGGAGCTGTTTTTT
V: TRBV5-1; J: TRBJ2-7; D: TRBD1; size: few; CDR3: CASSPTNRGREQYF; DNA: TGCGCCAGCAGCCCGACAAACAGGGGGCGCGAGCAGTACTTC
V: TRBV5-1; J: TRBJ2-3; D: TRBD1; size: -; CDR3: CASSETGRTDTQYF; DNA: TGCGCCAGCAGCGAGACAGGGCGCACAGATACGCAGTATTTT
V: TRBV5-6; J: TRBJ2-2; D: -; size: -; CDR3: CASSFMGAPLRARGELFF; DNA: TGTGCCAGCAGCTTCATGGGGGCCCCCCTCCGGGCCCGCGGGGAGCTGTTTTTT
V: TRBV28; J: TRBJ2-7; D: TRBD2; size: -; CDR3: CASRKAGGMYEQYF; DNA: TGTGCCAGCAGGAAAGCGGGAGGGATGTACGAGCAGTACTTC
V: TRBV7-9; J: TRBJ1-2; D: -; size: once; CDR3: CASSLVAPYGYTF; DNA: TGTGCCAGCAGCTTAGTGGCCCCCTATGGCTACACCTTC
V: TRBV7-9; J: TRBJ1-2; D: TRBD1; size: -; CDR3: CASSSVTGEYGYGYTF; DNA: TGTGCCAGCAGCTCCGTTACAGGGGAGTATGGCTATGGCTACACCTTC
V: TRBV6-4; J: TRBJ2-1; D: TRBD2; size: -; CDR3: CASRTSGSLNNEQFF; DNA: TGTGCCAGCAGAACTAGCGGGAGTTTAAACAATGAGCAGTTCTTC
V: TRBV5-1; J: TRBJ2-7; D: -; size: -; CDR3: CASSWGATRGGEQYF; DNA: TGCGCCAGCAGCTGGGGAGCGACCCGGGGTGGGGAGCAGTACTTC
V: TRBV20-1; J: TRBJ1-4; D: -; size: -; CDR3: CVGEMDEKLFF; DNA: TGTGTAGGGGAAATGGATGAAAAACTGTTTTTT
V: TRBV29-1; J: TRBJ2-7; D: TRBD2; size: -; CDR3: CSVDAGVGDEQYF; DNA: TGCAGCGTTGACGCGGGAGTGGGAGACGAGCAGTACTTC
V: TRBV27; J: TRBJ2-7; D: -; size: -; CDR3: CASSSRQRSYEQYF; DNA: TGTGCCAGCAGTTCCCGACAGAGATCCTACGAGCAGTACTTC
V: TRBV10-3; J: TRBJ2-1; D: -; size: -; CDR3: CAITRDFSYNEQFF; DNA: TGTGCCATTACCCGGGACTTCTCCTACAATGAGCAGTTCTTC
V: TRBV7-3; J: TRBJ2-3; D: TRBD2; size: -; CDR3: CASSLDSGGSTDTQYF; DNA: TGTGCCAGCAGCTTAGATAGCGGGGGGTCCACAGATACGCAGTATTTT
V: TRBV5-1; J: TRBJ2-7; D: TRBD2; size: -; CDR3: CASSRLGLAGGPRKDEQYF; DNA: TGCGCCAGCAGCAGGCTGGGACTAGCGGGAGGGCCTAGAAAGGACGAGCAGTACTTC
V: TRBV10-2; J: TRBJ2-1; D: -; size: -; CDR3: CAVYSTWGQYEQFF; DNA: TGCGCCGTATACAGTACTTGGGGACAATATGAGCAGTTCTTC
V: TRBV28; J: TRBJ1-1; D: -; size: -; CDR3: CASREGNGAEAFF; DNA: TGTGCCAGCAGGGAGGGGAATGGGGCTGAAGCTTTCTTT
V: TRBV28; J: TRBJ2-7; D: TRBD2; size: -; CDR3: CASRSLAGSGFGFYEQYF; DNA: TGTGCCAGCAGGTCACTAGCGGGGTCTGGCTTTGGGTTTTACGAGCAGTACTTC
V: TRBV6-4; J: TRBJ2-3; D: TRBD2; size: -; CDR3: CASRMTSGRLDTQYF; DNA: TGTGCCAGCAGGATGACTAGCGGGAGATTAGATACGCAGTATTTT
V: TRBV6-5; J: TRBJ2-1; D: -; size: -; CDR3: CASSPGGTPEQFF; DNA: TGTGCCAGCAGCCCCGGCGGGACTCCAGAGCAGTTCTTC
V: TRBV4-2; J: TRBJ2-7; D: TRBD1; size: -; CDR3: CASSAGGTFPYEQYF; DNA: TGTGCCAGCAGCGCAGGGGGCACTTTCCCCTACGAGCAGTACTTC
V: TRBV7-2; J: TRBJ2-3; D: TRBD2; size: -; CDR3: CASSLRLAGDTQYF; DNA: TGTGCCAGCAGCTTAAGGCTAGCGGGAGATACGCAGTATTTT
V: TRBV7-9; J: TRBJ2-1; D: -; size: -; CDR3: CASSFDGDYNEQFF; DNA: TGTGCCAGCAGCTTCGACGGGGACTACAATGAGCAGTTCTTC
V: TRBV6-5; J: TRBJ1-2; D: TRBD1; size: -; CDR3: CASSYLTGDYGYTF; DNA: TGTGCCAGCAGTTACCTCACAGGGGACTATGGCTACACCTTC
V: TRBV9; J: TRBJ2-3; D: -; size: -; CDR3: CASSFLESSTDTQYF; DNA: TGTGCCAGCAGCTTCTTAGAATCTAGCACAGATACGCAGTATTTT
V: TRBV14; J: TRBJ2-2; D: TRBD2; size: -; CDR3: CASSHLFISGRARTGELFF; DNA: TGTGCCAGCAGCCATCTTTTTATTAGCGGGAGGGCCCGGACCGGGGAGCTGTTTTTT
V: TRBV5-1; J: TRBJ2-2; D: -; size: -; CDR3: CASSGRNTGELFF; DNA: TGCGCCAGCAGCGGGAGGAACACCGGGGAGCTGTTTTTT
V: TRBV7-2; J: TRBJ1-5; D: -; size: -; CDR3: CASSYDSINQPQHF; DNA: TGTGCCAGCAGCTACGACAGCATCAATCAGCCCCAGCATTTT
V: TRBV6-5; J: TRBJ2-2; D: TRBD2; size: -; CDR3: CASSYSPSGDTGELFF; DNA: TGTGCCAGCAGTTACTCCCCTAGCGGGGACACCGGGGAGCTGTTTTTT
V: TRBV19; J: TRBJ2-7; D: TRBD1; size: -; CDR3: CASSPRTGISYEQYF; DNA: TGTGCCAGTAGTCCCAGGACAGGGATTTCCTACGAGCAGTACTTC
V: TRBV7-9; J: TRBJ2-7; D: TRBD1; size: once; CDR3: CASSSYRGAYEQYF; DNA: TGTGCCAGCAGCTCCTACAGGGGGGCCTACGAGCAGTACTTC
V: TRBV6-6; J: TRBJ1-1; D: -; size: -; CDR3: CASSRLRNTEAFF; DNA: TGTGCCAGCAGCCGTCTAAGGAACACTGAAGCTTTCTTT
V: TRBV29-1; J: TRBJ2-1; D: TRBD2; size: once; CDR3: CSVGSGGEQFF; DNA: TGCAGCGTGGGGAGCGGGGGTGAGCAGTTCTTC
V: TRBV19; J: TRBJ2-3; D: TRBD2; size: -; CDR3: CASTSAGTDTQYF; DNA: TGTGCCAGTACCTCAGCGGGAACAGATACGCAGTATTTT
V: TRBV7-2; J: TRBJ1-1; D: -; size: -; CDR3: CASSLPLNTEAFF; DNA: TGTGCCAGCAGCTTACCCTTGAACACTGAAGCTTTCTTT
V: TRBV23-1; J: TRBJ1-4; D: -; size: -; CDR3: CASSRTHLNEKLFF; DNA: TGCGCCAGCAGTCGAACCCACTTAAATGAAAAACTGTTTTTT
V: TRBV5-6; J: TRBJ1-4; D: -; size: -; CDR3: CASSLKFGVGVGEKLFF; DNA: TGTGCCAGCAGCTTGAAGTTCGGGGTTGGGGTGGGTGAAAAACTGTTTTTT
V: TRBV28; J: TRBJ2-5; D: -; size: -; CDR3: CASSYGGRPRAQYF; DNA: TGTGCCAGCAGTTACGGAGGCAGACCAAGGGCCCAGTACTTC